This TCR beta chain was identified in a study of shared clonotypes between healthy human individuals. Germline V gene data show CDR1 as MDHEN and CDR2 as SYDVKM. V was shortened by 3 bases and J by 0 bases, with 6 bases between the two germline ends. This CDR3 comprises 14 residues. Healthy adults negative for HIV, lacking recent acute infections or vaccinations, served as donors. All participating donors were Caucasian adults from Nashville, Tennessee. Study-level findings and limits: An expected dependence of interdonor clonotype sharing on sequencing depth was noted.

The quantity of DNA used in unsorted PBMC replicate PCRs was 300 ng, corresponding to tens of thousands of T cell genomes. Libraries were prepared by immunoSEQ multiplex PCR; TCRdb keeps only in-frame clonotypes and omits some of them. The sample has 450,000 to 650,000 clones, around 81% seen once. A remark on this clone: Its antigen is unknown. Other nucleotide sequences from this sample produce the same CDR3.

J is TRBJ2-1 and V is TRBV28; D remains ambiguous. Sequencing was carried out using PBMCs. The TCR originated in a woman in her 40s in good health. Some clones in this sample may be carry-over from other donors' samples. Written as DNA, the CDR3 is TGTGCCAGCAGTTTTGCAGGCTCCTACAATGAGCAGTTCTTC. It encodes CASSFAGSYNEQFF.